These 14 T cell receptor beta chains were sequenced from one sample in a study of a mutant IDH1 vaccine in newly diagnosed glioma. Data came from immunoSEQ multiplex PCR; TCRdb stores just in-frame clones and leaves some out. There are around 92,000 clones in the sample; about four fifths occur only once, and around 7.4% lies in the top ten. Time point noted: baseline, week 1 (first vaccination visit). Treatment: pre-vaccination baseline after standard-of-care therapy. This material consisted of PBMCs, taken from a glioma patient treated with radiotherapy, temozolomide or both. The receptors stem from a woman in her forties or fifties with glioma.

The chain is built from TRBV19 and TRBJ1-3; 7 bases agree with TRBD1. This CDR3 has 13 residues. Germline V gives CDR1 LNHDA, CDR2 SQIVND (reference sequence). Losses at the gene ends were 10 bases for V and 0 bases for J; bases not matched to a gene: 3. The CDR3 coding sequence is TGTGCCACAGGGGGGTTCTCTGGAAACACCATATATTTT. It specifies CATGGFSGNTIYF.

This chain uses TRBV2 with TRBJ2-1; TRBD2 agrees at 12 bases. The CDR3 length is 16 residues. The germline CDR1 and CDR2 sequences are SNHLY and FYNNEI. Trimming at V came to 7 bases and at J to 5 bases, leaving 9 bases not matched to a gene. In DNA form, the CDR3 reads TGTGCCAGCACCTCGGCGACTAGCGGGGGAAACAATGAGCAGTTCTTC. Encoded protein: CASTSATSGGNNEQFF.

This sequence joins TRBV9 and TRBJ2-2; weak D call: TRBD2 (6 bases). CDR3 length: 12 residues. V lost 3 bases and J 6 bases, leaving 6 bases between the germline ends. Per germline, CDR1 SGDLS and CDR2 YYNGEE. The CDR3 protein is CASSGGAGELFF. CDR3 DNA sequence: TGTGCCAGCAGCGGGGGGGCCGGGGAGCTGTTTTTT.

This chain uses TRBV29-1 with TRBJ1-1, with D maybe TRBD1 (5 bases). The germline V gene has CDR1 SQVTM and CDR2 ANQGSEA. CDR3 length: 13 residues. The germline V and J ends were trimmed by 3 bases and 3 bases, with 11 bases remaining between them. CDR3 nucleotide sequence: TGCAGCGTTGATGCAGGGACGGACACTGAAGCTTTCTTT. It codes for CSVDAGTDTEAFF.

The gene calls are TRBV7-2 and TRBJ2-7; tentative D call: TRBD2 (5 bases). There are 15 residues in the CDR3. V lost 2 bases and J 2 bases, leaving 13 bases between the germline ends. The germline V gene has CDR1 SGHTA and CDR2 FQGNSA. The CDR3: CASSLTHREPYEQYF. DNA for the CDR3: TGTGCCAGCAGCTTAACACACCGGGAACCCTACGAGCAGTACTTC. Together with reference TRBV7-2 and TRBJ2-7, the CDR3 gives the full variable domain: GAGVSQSPSNKVTEKGKDVELRCDPISGHTALYWYRQSLGQGLEFLIYFQGNSAPDKSGLPSDRFSAERTGGSVSTLTIQRTQQEDSAVYLCASSLTHREPYEQYFGPGTRLTVT.

DNA of the CDR3: TGTGCCAGCCTTCTAAGCTCCTACAATGAGCAGTTCTTC. It is translated as CASLLSSYNEQFF. The gene calls are TRBV7-2 and TRBJ2-1; D is undetermined. Per germline, CDR1 SGHTA and CDR2 FQGNSA. This CDR3 is built from 13 residues. V lost 8 bases to trimming and J lost 0 bases, with 8 bases between them.

The chain is built from TRBV5-6 and TRBJ2-7; D may be TRBD1 (6 bases). From germline, CDR1 is SGHDT and CDR2 YYEEEE. This CDR3 region has 13 residues. V was shortened by 4 bases and J by 1 base, with 9 bases between the two germline ends. This CDR3 is CASSVTGSYEQYF. CDR3 coding DNA: TGTGCCAGCAGCGTTACAGGGTCCTACGAGCAGTACTTC. Full variable domain (remainder filled in from reference TRBV5-6 and TRBJ2-7): DAGVTQSPTHLIKTRGQQVTLRCSPKSGHDTVSWYQQALGQGPQFIFQYYEEEERQRGNFPDRFSGHQFPNYSSELNVNALLLGDSALYLCASSVTGSYEQYFGPGTRLTVT.

This chain joins TRBV6-1 and TRBJ1-2, with D possibly matching TRBD1 (6 bases). Germline assignment: CDR1 MNHNS and CDR2 SASEGT. Trimming removed 7 bases from V and 7 bases from J, with 16 bases in between. There are 13 residues in the CDR3. The CDR3 loop is CASTPLEGGGYTF. In DNA, the CDR3 is TGTGCCAGCACCCCTTTGGAAGGGGGTGGCTACACCTTC.

In DNA form, the CDR3 reads TGTGCCAGCAGTGAACAGGAGAACACTGAAGCTTTCTTT. It specifies CASSEQENTEAFF. The V call is TRBV6-1, the J call TRBJ1-1; D ambiguous. V was trimmed by 2 bases and J by 1 base, leaving 5 bases between them. Germline V gene data show CDR1 as MNHNS and CDR2 as SASEGT. CDR3 length: 13 amino acids.

This chain uses TRBV7-2 with TRBJ1-2, with 9 bases matching TRBD1. The CDR3 sequence is 14 residues long. The junction had 5 bases not matched to a gene; V was cut back by 5 bases and J by 4 bases. CDR1 is SGHTA and CDR2 is FQGNSA in the germline V gene. In DNA form, the CDR3 reads TGTGCCAGCAGCGAAACAGGGGGCATCTATGGCTACACCTTC. It encodes CASSETGGIYGYTF. Complete variable domain (other parts from reference TRBV7-2 and TRBJ1-2): GAGVSQSPSNKVTEKGKDVELRCDPISGHTALYWYRQSLGQGLEFLIYFQGNSAPDKSGLPSDRFSAERTGGSVSTLTIQRTQQEDSAVYLCASSETGGIYGYTFGSGTRLTVV.

The rearrangement links TRBV25-1 to TRBJ2-7; 7 bases line up with TRBD1. The V gene end was trimmed by 9 bases and the J gene end by 1 base; junction bases not matched to a gene: 3. CDR1 and CDR2 (germline): MGHDK, SYGVNS. This CDR3 is 12 amino acids long. CDR3 in amino acids: CASQGQSYEQYF. DNA for the CDR3: TGTGCCAGTCAGGGACAGTCCTACGAGCAGTACTTC.

The V call is TRBV19, the J call TRBJ1-2; 7 bases map to TRBD1. Trimming cost V 7 bases and J 0 bases; bases outside gene matches: 11. From germline, CDR1 is LNHDA and CDR2 SQIVND (reference sequence). This CDR3 contains 16 residues. In DNA, the CDR3 is TGTGCCAGTACCGGGACAGCTTCTAGGCCTAACTATGGCTACACCTTC. It is translated as CASTGTASRPNYGYTF. Combining the CDR3 with reference TRBV19 and TRBJ1-2 gives the whole variable domain DGGITQSPKYLFRKEGQNVTLSCEQNLNHDAMYWYRQDPGQGLRLIYYSQIVNDFQKGDIAEGYSVSREKKESFPLTVTSAQKNPTAFYLCASTGTASRPNYGYTFGSGTRLTVV.

This clone came up once. The rearrangement links TRBV6-5 to TRBJ1-6; D perhaps matches TRBD1 (5 bases). Germline V gives CDR1 MNHEY, CDR2 SVGAGI. The CDR3 has 16 amino acids. Trimming cost V 2 bases and J 9 bases, with 17 bases left between them. The CDR3 DNA follows: TGTGCCAGCAGTTACGCCAGGGAGATGGGGCTTTCACCCCTCCACTTT. Amino acids: CASSYAREMGLSPLHF.

The V gene is TRBV10-3, the J gene TRBJ1-5; TRBD1 might be the D (6 bases). The CDR3 spans 16 residues. V lost 2 bases to trimming and J lost 4 bases, with 15 bases between them. In germline, CDR1 is ENHRY, CDR2 SYGVKD. The CDR3 bases are TGTGCCATCAGTGAGCTCGGACAGTTACCTAATCAGCCCCAGCATTTT. It is translated as CAISELGQLPNQPQHF.